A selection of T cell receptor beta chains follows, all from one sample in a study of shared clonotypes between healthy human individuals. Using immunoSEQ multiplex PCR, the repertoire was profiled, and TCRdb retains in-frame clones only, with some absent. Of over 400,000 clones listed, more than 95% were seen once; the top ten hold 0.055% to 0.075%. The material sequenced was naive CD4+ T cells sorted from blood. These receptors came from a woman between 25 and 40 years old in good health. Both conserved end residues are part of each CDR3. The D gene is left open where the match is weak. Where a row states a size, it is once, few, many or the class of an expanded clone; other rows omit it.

CASSLGFGTSGIDEQFF TGTGCCAGCAGCTTAGGTTTCGGGACTAGCGGGATCGATGAGCAGTTCTTC TRBD2 TRBV11-3 - TRBJ2-1
CASSLEGVSGRVFF TGTGCCAGCAGCTTGGAGGGGGTAAGCGGAAGGGTTTTCTTT - TRBV5-4 - TRBJ1-1
CASSIWEAGELFF TGTGCCAGTAGTATATGGGAGGCCGGGGAGCTGTTTTTT - TRBV19 - TRBJ2-2
CASSLGGTGDTEAFF TGTGCCAGCAGTTTAGGCGGGACAGGCGACACTGAAGCTTTCTTT TRBD1 TRBV28 - TRBJ1-1
CASSVGLAETYEQYF TGTGCCAGCAGCGTGGGACTAGCGGAGACCTACGAGCAGTACTTC TRBD2 TRBV9 - TRBJ2-7
CSSARAGDEQFF TGCAGCTCTGCCCGGGCCGGCGATGAGCAGTTCTTC - TRBV29-1 - TRBJ2-1
CAIQDGNWETQYF TGTGCCATCCAGGACGGTAATTGGGAGACCCAGTACTTC - TRBV10-3 - TRBJ2-5
CASSLGAGRQDPNIQYF TGTGCCAGCAGCTTAGGAGCCGGGCGGCAGGACCCAAACATTCAGTACTTC - TRBV11-3 - TRBJ2-4
CASSLKAAGQGHEQYF TGCGCCAGCAGCTTGAAGGCAGCGGGACAGGGACACGAGCAGTACTTC TRBD1 TRBV5-1 - TRBJ2-7
CASSLALPNTEAFF TGTGCCAGCAGCTTAGCGCTCCCTAACACTGAAGCTTTCTTT - TRBV7-2 - TRBJ1-1
CAWSVSPGGYTF TGTGCCTGGAGTGTTAGTCCGGGAGGCTACACCTTC - TRBV30 few TRBJ1-2
CASSLGSRDLGLGNEQFF TGTGCCAGCAGCTTAGGTAGCAGGGATCTCGGGTTAGGGAATGAGCAGTTCTTC - TRBV7-6 - TRBJ2-1
CASSPTAGDTGELFF TGTGCCAGCTCACCAACGGCAGGGGACACCGGGGAGCTGTTTTTT - TRBV18 - TRBJ2-2